This TCR beta chain was profiled in a study of T cell changes during pregnancy in multiple sclerosis. V was clipped by 0 bases and J by 8 bases, with 13 bases between them. Germline CDR1 is LGHNA and CDR2 is YNFKEQ. This CDR3 has 14 residues. Produced via immunoSEQ multiplex PCR; TCRdb's table is partial and in-frame only. Among more than 55,000 clones listed, about nine tenths were seen once. This rearrangement joins TRBV4-2 to TRBJ1-2; no definite D call. The receptor was derived from a female donor with multiple sclerosis, enrolled in a pregnancy study. This specimen was CD4+ T cells from peripheral blood mononuclear cells, taken in the third trimester of pregnancy. CDR3 DNA: TGTGCCAGCAGCCAAGAAACCCAGATTTCGGGCTACACCTTC. Translation gives CASSQETQISGYTF.